The 23 T cell receptor beta chains below come from one sample, sequenced in a study of patients and donors after allogeneic stem cell transplantation. Via MiXCR, TCRdb re-called the RT-PCR reads, giving one row per CDR3 protein. The repertoire holds fewer than 500,000 distinct CDR3 sequences, with 15% to 20% as singletons. The material sequenced was blood, either unsorted or a sorted T cell fraction (not recorded which). The source of these receptors is a human donor who was either an allogeneic HSCT recipient or a stem cell or donor lymphocyte infusion donor (not recorded which). It is not recorded whose cells these are; they may come from a transplant donor.

This chain uses TRBV6-5 with TRBJ2-1; 8 nucleotides agree with TRBD1. Germline V gene lookup returns CDR1 MNHEY and CDR2 SVGAGI. The CDR3 has 15 residues. V gave up 2 bases and J gave up 6 bases; unmatched junction bases: 6. CDR3 loop: CASSYRTGLSNEQFF. In DNA, the CDR3 is TGTGCCAGCAGTTACCGGACAGGGTTGTCCAATGAGCAGTTCTTC.

In its sample, this clonotype was seen a few times. The J gene is TRBJ2-1, the V gene TRBV12-3 or TRBV12-4; 7 bases map to TRBD2. V was clipped by 5 bases and J by 4 bases; unmatched bases: 11. This CDR3 is built from 16 residues. The CDR3 sequence: CASSQPGLGGYNEQFF. DNA of the CDR3: TGTGCCAGCAGTCAACCTGGACTAGGAGGGTACAATGAGCAGTTCTTC.

The V and J genes are TRBV12-3 or TRBV12-4 and TRBJ2-2, with 8 bases fitting TRBD2. Unmatched junction bases numbered 6, after V lost 2 bases and J lost 7 bases. The CDR3 runs 15 residues. CDR3 DNA: TGTGCCAGCAGTTTACCGGCGGGAGGTCACGGGGAGCTGTTTTTT. This encodes CASSLPAGGHGELFF.

This clonotype was observed a handful of times. The genes are TRBV7-7 and TRBJ2-3; D not resolved. CDR1 and CDR2 from the germline V gene are SSHAT and FNYEAQ (reference sequence). The ends were cut back, 1 base at V and 4 bases at J, with 6 bases in the middle. The CDR3 extends over 13 amino acids. The CDR3: CASSLGAPDTQYF. The CDR3 DNA reads as TGTGCCAGCAGCTTAGGGGCTCCAGATACGCAGTATTTT.

This clonotype has at least ten counts. The CDR3 protein is CASRSASGGAVDEQFF. The CDR3, as DNA: TGTGCCAGCAGATCTGCTAGCGGGGGGGCTGTGGATGAGCAGTTCTTC. This chain joins TRBV12-3 or TRBV12-4 and TRBJ2-1; 12 bases align to TRBD2. J was trimmed by 8 bases and V by 6 bases; bases with no gene match: 11. This CDR3 spans 16 amino acids.

The rearrangement uses TRBV7-9 and TRBJ2-5, with a tentative D call TRBD1 (6 bases). Trimming pared 5 bases from V and 4 bases from J, leaving 14 bases between. There are 14 residues in the CDR3. Per germline, CDR1 SEHNR and CDR2 FQNEAQ (reference sequence). In DNA, the CDR3 is TGTGCCAGCAGCCCGCCTGTGGGGGCAGAGACCCAGTACTTC. Its protein is CASSPPVGAETQYF.

The rearrangement uses TRBV7-9 and TRBJ2-7; 7 bases match TRBD1. The germline V gene has CDR1 SEHNR and CDR2 FQNEAQ (reference sequence). CDR3 length equals 12 residues. V shed 7 bases, J shed 5 bases, and the junction held 5 bases outside the gene matches. CDR3 residues: CASTYDRDEQYF. CDR3 in DNA: TGTGCCAGCACCTACGACAGGGACGAGCAGTACTTC.

This clonotype was seen a handful of times. This rearrangement joins TRBV15 to TRBJ1-1; 7 nucleotides match TRBD1. Germline-derived CDR1 and CDR2 are LNHNV and YYDKDF (reference sequence). There are 14 residues in the CDR3. V lost 4 bases and J lost 4; bases outside the gene matches: 6. CDR3 nucleotide sequence: TGTGCCACCAGCAATAGGGGGACAGTCACTGAAGCTTTCTTT. Translation gives CATSNRGTVTEAFF.

The rearrangement uses TRBV12-3 or TRBV12-4 and TRBJ2-2, with D unresolved. V was cut by 10 bases and J by 1 base, with 13 bases left in between. CDR3 length equals 14 residues. The CDR3 loop reads CAIKTRGNTGELFF. The CDR3 DNA reads as TGTGCCATCAAGACACGAGGGAACACCGGGGAGCTGTTTTTT.

This clonotype was picked up many times. This sequence joins TRBV19 and TRBJ1-1; the D is unclear. Germline V lookup: CDR1 LNHDA, CDR2 SQIVND (reference sequence). V dropped 9 bases and J dropped 0 bases, with 5 bases sitting between them. The CDR3 sequence is 11 residues long. CDR3 DNA: TGTGCCAGCACCCTGAACACTGAAGCTTTCTTT. Its translation is CASTLNTEAFF.

The chain carries TRBV24-1 and TRBJ1-4; 7 nucleotides align to TRBD1. The CDR3 spans 15 residues. Germline V gene data show CDR1 as KGHDR and CDR2 as SFDVKD. The V segment lost 1 base and the J segment 8 bases; nucleotides outside the gene matches: 6. The CDR3 protein is CATSDFEGGEEKLFF. CDR3 DNA sequence: TGTGCCACCAGTGATTTTGAAGGGGGCGAAGAAAAACTGTTTTTT.

In its sample, this clonotype was seen a few times. CDR3 sequence (DNA): TGTGCCAGCAGTTCCGAGGAAGGGCGGGGGGAGCAGTACTTC. Translation: CASSSEEGRGEQYF. This chain links TRBV12-3 or TRBV12-4 with TRBJ2-7; 7 nucleotides align to TRBD2. CDR3 length: 14 amino acids. J lost 7 bases, V lost 4 bases, and 10 bases had no gene match.

Only a few counts were recorded for this clonotype. The rearrangement links TRBV7-3 to TRBJ2-3; the match to TRBD2 covers 7 bases. V shed 4 bases, J shed 0 bases, and the junction held 10 bases outside the gene matches. There are 17 residues in the CDR3. The germline gives CDR1 SGHTA, CDR2 FQGTGA. The CDR3 DNA reads as TGTGCCAGCAGCTCCCCGGGGGAGCGGGGAAGCACAGATACGCAGTATTTT. This encodes CASSSPGERGSTDTQYF.

This clonotype was counted only a few times. The CDR3 here is CASSPTSGDYEQYF. The CDR3 DNA follows: TGTGCCAGCAGTCCGACTAGCGGAGACTACGAGCAGTACTTC. This sequence joins TRBV6-1 and TRBJ2-7; TRBD2 agrees at 9 bases. Germline V gene lookup returns CDR1 MNHNS and CDR2 SASEGT. With V trimmed by 5 bases and J by 3 bases, 5 bases remained unmatched. The CDR3 consists of 14 residues.

In its sample, this clonotype was seen a few times. The rearrangement uses TRBV7-3 and TRBJ2-3; 7 nucleotides match TRBD2. Germline values: CDR1 SGHTA, CDR2 FQGTGA. J lost 4 bases, V lost 4 bases, and 17 bases had no gene match. The CDR3 spans 18 residues. The CDR3 DNA reads as TGTGCCAGCAGCTCCACCGGACGGACTAGACGGGATTCAGATACGCAGTATTTT. It translates to CASSSTGRTRRDSDTQYF.

The chain uses TRBV19 and TRBJ2-1; 7 bases map to TRBD2. The germline CDR1 and CDR2 sequences are LNHDA and SQIVND (reference sequence). The V and J ends lost 3 bases and 6 bases, in that order; junction bases with no gene match: 14. This CDR3 spans 17 amino acids. The CDR3 DNA sequence: TGTGCCAGTAGTATCCCTTGGCGGGGGTCACCCTTCAATGAGCAGTTCTTC. Encoded protein: CASSIPWRGSPFNEQFF.

V is TRBV27 and J is TRBJ1-4; 9 bases map to TRBD1. The CDR3 contains 14 residues. With 6 bases clipped from V and 5 bases from J, the junction kept 4 bases outside the gene matches. From germline, CDR1 is MNHEY and CDR2 SMNVEV (reference sequence). The CDR3 nucleotides are TGTGCCAGCAGGTGGACAGGGGCGAATGAAAAACTGTTTTTT. As protein: CASRWTGANEKLFF.

This chain uses TRBV7-9 with TRBJ2-7; 7 bases line up with TRBD1. Germline trimming cut 4 bases from V and 4 bases from J; bases unmatched to any gene: 10. Germline V lookup: CDR1 SEHNR, CDR2 FQNEAQ (reference sequence). CDR3 length: 15 residues. In DNA form, the CDR3 reads TGTGCCAGCAGCTCATACCGGGACAGCGCTTACGAGCAGTACTTC. Translated: CASSSYRDSAYEQYF.

Only a few counts were recorded for this clonotype. The chain employs TRBV7-3 and TRBJ2-1, with D perhaps matching TRBD2 (5 bases). The CDR3 runs to 15 residues. V gave up 3 bases and J gave up 3 bases, with 12 bases separating them. CDR1 is SGHTA, CDR2 FQGTGA, per germline. Here the CDR3 reads CASSLEFRDYNEQFF. Here the CDR3 DNA reads TGTGCCAGCAGCTTGGAATTCCGGGACTACAATGAGCAGTTCTTC. Together with reference TRBV7-3 and TRBJ2-1, the CDR3 gives the full variable domain: GAGVSQTPSNKVTEKGKYVELRCDPISGHTALYWYRQSLGQGPEFLIYFQGTGAADDSGLPNDRFFAVRPEGSVSTLKIQRTERGDSAVYLCASSLEFRDYNEQFFGPGTRLTVL.

In its sample, this clonotype was seen many times. CDR3 sequence (DNA): TGCAGCGTTGAAAGACCCCTGAACACTGAAGCTTTCTTT. As protein: CSVERPLNTEAFF. The chain uses TRBV29-1 and TRBJ1-1; no clear D. Germline-derived CDR1 and CDR2 are SQVTM and ANQGSEA. This CDR3 is 13 amino acids long. V lost 2 bases to trimming and J lost 0 bases, with 7 bases between them.

This clonotype was picked up a small number of times. V is TRBV7-8 and J is TRBJ2-1; TRBD2 matches at 9 bases. This CDR3 has 14 residues. J gave up 6 bases and V 5 bases, and 5 bases lay outside the gene matches. The V gene's germline CDR1 is SGHVS and CDR2 FQNEAQ. DNA of the CDR3: TGTGCCAGCAGCAGGGGACTAGCCGGCAATGAGCAGTTCTTC. It codes for CASSRGLAGNEQFF.

Only a few counts were recorded for this clonotype. The chain links TRBV3-1 to TRBJ1-1; D is ambiguous. This CDR3 is 16 amino acids long. V was pared by 4 bases and J by 0 bases, with 15 bases between. Germline V gives CDR1 LGHDT, CDR2 YNNKEL (reference sequence). CDR3 coding DNA: TGTGCCAGCAGCCCATCCCTTCCAGGAGTGAACACTGAAGCTTTCTTT. As protein: CASSPSLPGVNTEAFF.

This clonotype was seen more than once but under ten times. J is TRBJ2-3 and V is TRBV7-8, with D uncertain. Trimming removed 1 base from V and 2 bases from J, with 13 bases in between. Looked up from germline, CDR1 is SGHVS and CDR2 is FQNEAQ. The CDR3 consists of 16 residues. This CDR3 reads CASSLVFTDPTDTQYF. The CDR3, as DNA: TGTGCCAGCAGCTTAGTTTTTACGGACCCCACAGATACGCAGTATTTT.